This entry is about one TCR beta chain. The sample originates from a study of T cells in tumors after PD-1 blockade. The overall study: Blood samples averaged around 110,000 templates (range about 21,000-260,000) and 36,536 unique clonotypes.

The protocol was immunoSEQ multiplex PCR, while the TCRdb copy is restricted to in-frame clones and leaves out a portion. This sample has 30,000 to 40,000 clones; approximately 78% occur once, and the top ten carry around 40%. Germline V gives CDR1 SNHLY, CDR2 FYNNEI. J gave up 0 bases and V 6 bases, and 4 bases lay outside the gene matches. This CDR3 is built from 16 residues. Here the sequenced sample was PBMCs, taken before anti-PD-1 treatment. J is TRBJ2-5 and V is TRBV2; 13 nucleotides agree with TRBD2. The receptor was isolated from a human donor with basal cell carcinoma. The CDR3 reads CASRGTSGDYQETQYF. CDR3 nucleotide sequence: TGTGCCAGCAGAGGGACTAGCGGGGATTACCAAGAGACCCAGTACTTC.